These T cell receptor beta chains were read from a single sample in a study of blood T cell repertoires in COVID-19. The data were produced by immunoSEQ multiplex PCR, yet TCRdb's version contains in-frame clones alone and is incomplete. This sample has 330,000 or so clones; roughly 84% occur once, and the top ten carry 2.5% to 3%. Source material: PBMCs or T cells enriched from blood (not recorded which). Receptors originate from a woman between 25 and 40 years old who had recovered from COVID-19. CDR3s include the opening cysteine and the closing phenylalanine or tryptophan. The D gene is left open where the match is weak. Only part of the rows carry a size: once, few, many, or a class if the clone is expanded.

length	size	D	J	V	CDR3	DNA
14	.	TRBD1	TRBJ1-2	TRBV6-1	CASSDGQGAKGYTF	TGTGCCAGCAGTGACGGACAGGGGGCAAAGGGCTACACCTTC
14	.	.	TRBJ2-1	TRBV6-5	CASSSRQGSYEQFF	TGTGCCAGCAGTTCGCGTCAGGGGAGCTATGAGCAGTTCTTC
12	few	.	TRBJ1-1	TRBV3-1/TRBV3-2	CASSQDRGGAFF	TGTGCCAGCAGCCAAGATCGGGGGGGTGCTTTCTTT
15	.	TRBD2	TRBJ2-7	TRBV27	CASSPRTSGAYEQYF	TGTGCCAGCAGTCCCCGGACTAGCGGGGCCTACGAGCAGTACTTC
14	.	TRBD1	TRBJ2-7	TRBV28	CASRPDRGGNEQYF	TGTGCCAGCAGGCCAGACAGGGGAGGAAACGAGCAGTACTTC
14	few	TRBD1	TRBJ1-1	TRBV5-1	CASSTGTVNTEAFF	TGCGCCAGCAGCACCGGGACAGTGAACACTGAAGCTTTCTTT
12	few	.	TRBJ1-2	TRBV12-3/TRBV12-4	CASSNREHGYTF	TGTGCCAGCAGTAACAGGGAACATGGCTACACCTTC
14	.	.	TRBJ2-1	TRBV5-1	CASSLEGLRNEQFF	TGCGCCAGCAGCTTGGAGGGACTGCGCAATGAGCAGTTCTTC
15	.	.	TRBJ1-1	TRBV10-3	CAISERNTSYTEAFF	TGTGCCATCAGTGAAAGAAATACTAGTTACACTGAAGCTTTCTTT
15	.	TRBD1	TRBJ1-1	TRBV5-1	CASSFEGTVNTEAFF	TGCGCCAGCAGCTTTGAGGGGACAGTGAACACTGAAGCTTTCTTT
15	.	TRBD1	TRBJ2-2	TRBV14	CASSQGTANTGELFF	TGTGCCAGCAGCCAGGGGACAGCGAACACCGGGGAGCTGTTTTTT
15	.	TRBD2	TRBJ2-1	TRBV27	CASNAGTSPYNEQFF	TGTGCCAGCAATGCCGGGACTAGCCCCTACAATGAGCAGTTCTTC
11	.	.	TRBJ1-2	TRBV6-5	CASTGGVGYTF	TGTGCCAGCACGGGGGGCGTCGGCTACACCTTC
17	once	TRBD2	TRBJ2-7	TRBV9	CASSVAPGLAHAYEQYF	TGTGCCAGCAGCGTAGCCCCGGGACTAGCCCACGCCTACGAGCAGTACTTC
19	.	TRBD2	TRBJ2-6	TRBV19	CASSLRLAGVSSGANVLTF	TGTGCCAGTAGTCTCAGACTAGCGGGGGTTTCCTCTGGGGCCAACGTCCTGACTTTC
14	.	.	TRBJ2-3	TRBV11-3	CASSLSASTDTQYF	TGTGCCAGCAGCTTGAGTGCTAGCACAGATACGCAGTATTTT
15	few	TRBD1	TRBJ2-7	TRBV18	CASSLGQGRSYEQYF	TGTGCCAGCTCACTCGGACAGGGGCGTTCCTACGAGCAGTACTTC
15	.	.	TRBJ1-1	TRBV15	CATSRARGAGTEAFF	TGTGCCACCAGCAGAGCGAGAGGTGCTGGCACTGAAGCTTTCTTT
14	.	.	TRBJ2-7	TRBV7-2	CASSSAGTIHEQYF	TGTGCCAGCAGCTCGGCCGGGACAATCCACGAGCAGTACTTC
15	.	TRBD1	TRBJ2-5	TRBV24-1	CATSDLNRGRETQYF	TGTGCCACCAGTGATTTAAACAGGGGGCGGGAGACCCAGTACTTC
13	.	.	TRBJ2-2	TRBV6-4	CASSDSSTGELFF	TGTGCCAGCAGTGACTCTAGCACCGGGGAGCTGTTTTTT
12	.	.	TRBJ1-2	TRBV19	CASSIEGIGYTF	TGTGCCAGTAGTATAGAGGGCATTGGCTACACCTTC
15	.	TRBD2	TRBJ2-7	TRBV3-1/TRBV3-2	CASSPGTSETYEQYF	TGTGCCAGCAGCCCTGGGACTAGCGAGACCTACGAGCAGTACTTC